The clone carrying this T cell receptor (beta chain) came up a few times. The antigen remains unidentified. The data originate from a study of blood T cells in healthy people across ages. General study results and limits: Donors of long life had a larger count of naive CD4+ cells and greater diversity than aged donors. PBMCs were not sorted, which prevented a conclusive comparison of naive versus antigen-experienced cells.

For the second PCR, which ran for about 6 to 12 cycles, a sample-barcoded 5' primer and a J-beta primer mix were used. Each of the cDNA molecules was tagged by a template-switch adaptor with 12 random nucleotides. TCRdb recomputed calls from the 5' RACE reads with MiXCR, one row per CDR3 protein. The profile shows 1.5 million to 2 million distinct CDR3 sequences, roughly 49% of them singletons. Peripheral blood was drawn, roughly 10 milliliters per donor. V lost 0 bases and J lost 0; bases outside the gene matches: 6. The CDR3 runs to 18 residues. Germline loops: CDR1 DFQATT, CDR2 SNEGSKA (reference sequence).

Sequenced material: blood. The sequence derives from a woman aged 40 to 55 in good health. The rearrangement uses TRBV20-1 and TRBJ2-1, with 12 bases fitting TRBD2. This CDR3 is CSARDGLAGGSSYNEQFF. CDR3 sequence (DNA): TGCAGTGCTAGAGATGGGCTAGCGGGGGGGAGCTCCTACAATGAGCAGTTCTTC.